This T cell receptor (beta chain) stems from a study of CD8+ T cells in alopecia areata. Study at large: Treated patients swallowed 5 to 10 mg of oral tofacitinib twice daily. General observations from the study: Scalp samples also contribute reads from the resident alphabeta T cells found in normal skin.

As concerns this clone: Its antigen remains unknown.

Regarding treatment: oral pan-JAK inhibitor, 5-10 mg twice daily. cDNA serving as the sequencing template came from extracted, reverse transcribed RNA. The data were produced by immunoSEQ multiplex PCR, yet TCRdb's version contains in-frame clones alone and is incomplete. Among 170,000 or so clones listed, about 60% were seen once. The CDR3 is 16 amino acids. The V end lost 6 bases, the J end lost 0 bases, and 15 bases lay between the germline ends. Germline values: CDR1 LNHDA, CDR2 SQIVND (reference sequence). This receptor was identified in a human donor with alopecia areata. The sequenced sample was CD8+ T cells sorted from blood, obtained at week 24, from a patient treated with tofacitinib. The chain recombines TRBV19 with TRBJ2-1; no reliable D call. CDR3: CASRASRTSSYNEQFF. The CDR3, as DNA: TGTGCCAGTAGGGCCTCTAGGACGAGCTCCTACAATGAGCAGTTCTTC.